Shown below are 10 T cell receptor beta chains from a single sample sequenced in a study of early T cells in non-severe SARS-CoV-2 infection. Via MiXCR, TCRdb re-called the 5' RACE reads, giving one row per CDR3 protein. The sample includes 75,000 to 95,000 distinct CDR3 sequences, approximately 15% of them seen just once. The sequencing used whole blood, collected at baseline. These receptors all come from an adult who was a healthcare worker with PCR-confirmed SARS-CoV-2 infection or an uninfected control (not recorded which).

This clonotype turned up a few times. This chain links TRBV7-2 with TRBJ2-2; D remains unclear. The CDR3 is 14 amino acids. The germline V and J ends were trimmed by 5 bases and 6 bases, with 13 bases remaining between them. The V gene's germline CDR1 is SGHTA and CDR2 FQGNSA. The CDR3 sequence: CASSLGPTPGELFF. The CDR3 DNA reads as TGTGCCAGCAGCCTCGGGCCGACCCCCGGGGAGCTGTTTTTT.

This clonotype was detected ten times or more. This chain uses TRBV6-1 with TRBJ1-1; 10 bases match TRBD1. CDR3 length: 14 amino acids. V shed 6 bases and J 12 bases; nucleotides not matched to a gene: 13. Germline values: CDR1 MNHNS, CDR2 SASEGT. CDR3 in amino acids: CASRYTGTGAATFF. CDR3 coding DNA: TGTGCCAGCAGATATACCGGGACAGGGGCCGCGACTTTCTTT.

The genes are TRBV27 and TRBJ2-7; D not certain. There are 11 residues in the CDR3. V gave up 9 bases and J gave up 4 bases, with 10 bases separating them. Germline CDR1 reads MNHEY; CDR2 reads SMNVEV (reference sequence). This CDR3 is CARLLIYEQYF. The CDR3 DNA reads TGTGCCAGGCTACTCATTTACGAGCAGTACTTC.

The chain employs TRBV5-1 and TRBJ2-7, with 8 bases lining up with TRBD1. Germline CDR1 and CDR2: SGHRS and YFSETQ. V lost 0 bases, J lost 2 bases, and 4 bases stayed unmatched. The CDR3 has 15 amino acids. The CDR3 region has the DNA TGCGCCAGCAGCTTGGCCTCAGGGGGCCCCTACGAGCAGTACTTC. Encoded protein: CASSLASGGPYEQYF. Variable domain in full (rest from reference TRBV5-1 and TRBJ2-7): KAGVTQTPRYLIKTRGQQVTLSCSPISGHRSVSWYQQTPGQGLQFLFEYFSETQRNKGNFPGRFSGRQFSNSRSEMNVSTLELGDSALYLCASSLASGGPYEQYFGPGTRLTVT.

The rearrangement uses TRBV18 and TRBJ2-3, with 8 bases aligning to TRBD2. V shed 3 bases, J shed 4 bases, and the junction held 6 bases outside the gene matches. CDR1 is KGHSH and CDR2 is LQKENI in the germline V gene. This CDR3 has 15 amino acids. CDR3 nucleotide sequence: TGTGCCAGCTCACCTAGCGGGAATGGGGCAGATACGCAGTATTTT. Its translation is CASSPSGNGADTQYF.

CDR3 in DNA: TGTGCCAGCAGCTTTGGCGGGGGTCGGCAAGAGACCCAGTACTTC. Its protein is CASSFGGGRQETQYF. The V call is TRBV5-4, the J call TRBJ2-5; 7 bases match TRBD2. The CDR3 totals 15 residues. The germline gives CDR1 SGHNT, CDR2 YYREEE (reference sequence). V gave up 2 bases and J gave up 2 bases; unmatched junction bases: 6.

This clonotype turned up a few times. The genes are TRBV6-2 or TRBV6-3 and TRBJ2-5, with 7 nucleotides matching TRBD2. Germline CDR1 reads MNHEY; CDR2 reads SVGEGT. This CDR3 has 14 amino acids. The trim removed 2 bases at V and 2 bases at J, leaving 2 bases unmatched. Here the CDR3 DNA reads TGTGCCAGCAGTTACAATAGCGGGCAAGAGACCCAGTACTTC. Translated: CASSYNSGQETQYF.

The chain joins TRBV5-1 to TRBJ2-2, with a weak D call TRBD1 (6 bases). The CDR3 runs 15 residues. V was cut by 0 bases and J by 7 bases, with 13 bases left in between. Germline lookup yields CDR1 SGHRS and CDR2 YFSETQ. The DNA for the CDR3 is TGCGCCAGCAGCTTGGCCGCAGGGGTGAACGGGGAGCTGTTTTTT. This sequence encodes CASSLAAGVNGELFF.

The J gene is TRBJ1-5, the V gene TRBV12-3 or TRBV12-4; 7 bases are a match to TRBD1. The CDR3 runs to 13 residues. The V gene end was trimmed by 5 bases and the J gene end by 8 bases; junction bases not matched to a gene: 6. CDR3 nucleotide sequence: TGTGCCAGCAGTGAGGGGGCCGGAAAGCCCCAGCATTTT. This encodes CASSEGAGKPQHF.

The chain has TRBV27 and TRBJ2-3; D gene ambiguous. CDR3 length: 13 residues. The ends were cut back, 5 bases at V and 2 bases at J, with 8 bases in the middle. Germline-derived CDR1 and CDR2 are MNHEY and SMNVEV (reference sequence). The CDR3 loop is CASSVRHTDTQYF. CDR3 sequence (DNA): TGTGCCAGCAGTGTAAGGCACACAGATACGCAGTATTTT.